This T cell receptor beta chain emerged from a study of identical twins. Via MiXCR, TCRdb re-called the 5' RACE reads, giving one row per CDR3 protein. The sample has approximately 500,000 distinct CDR3 sequences, roughly 24% seen once. V lost 4 bases, J lost 0 bases, and 7 bases lay in between. CDR1 is SGHRS, CDR2 YFSETQ, per germline. CDR3 length: 14 amino acids. There are a few counts of this clonotype. These data also formed part of another study, on T cells expressing NK-cell markers. That study adds: Repertoire data for TCR beta were derived from sorted T cells (CD3+CD56+NKG2C+, CD3+CD56+NKG2C- and CD3+CD56-NKG2C+). An anti-gamma-delta TCR antibody restricted sorting to alpha-beta TCR T cells in several experiments.

The clonotype was recovered from a young woman in good health. The rearrangement uses TRBV5-1 and TRBJ2-2; possibly TRBD1 for D (5 bases). Sequencing was done on a sample of CD4+ T cells sorted from blood. The CDR3 loop is CASSKGTNTGELFF. As DNA, the CDR3 is TGCGCCAGCAGCAAGGGGACGAACACCGGGGAGCTGTTTTTT.